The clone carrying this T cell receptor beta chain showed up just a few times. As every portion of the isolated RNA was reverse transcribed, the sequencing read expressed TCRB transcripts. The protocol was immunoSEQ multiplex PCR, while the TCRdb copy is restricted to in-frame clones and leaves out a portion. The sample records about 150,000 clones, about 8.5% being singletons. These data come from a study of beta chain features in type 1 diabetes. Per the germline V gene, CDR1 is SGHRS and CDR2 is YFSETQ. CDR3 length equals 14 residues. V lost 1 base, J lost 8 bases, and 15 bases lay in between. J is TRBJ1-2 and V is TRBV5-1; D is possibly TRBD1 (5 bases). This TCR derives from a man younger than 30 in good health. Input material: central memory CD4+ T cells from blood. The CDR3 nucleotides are TGCGCCAGCAGCTTGTCACAGGCCCAAGGGGGCTACACCTTC. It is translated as CASSLSQAQGGYTF. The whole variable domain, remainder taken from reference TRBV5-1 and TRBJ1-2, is KAGVTQTPRYLIKTRGQQVTLSCSPISGHRSVSWYQQTPGQGLQFLFEYFSETQRNKGNFPGRFSGRQFSNSRSEMNVSTLELGDSALYLCASSLSQAQGGYTFGSGTRLTVV.